What follows is one T cell receptor beta chain and its context. The data are from a study of control samples from healthy donors and cancer patients. Generated by immunoSEQ multiplex PCR, the TCRdb table keeps only in-frame clones and is missing some. This repertoire shows around 90,000 clones, 86% found once; its top ten account for over 20%. CDR3 size: 15 residues. CDR1 and CDR2 (germline): PRHDT, FYEKMQ (reference sequence). V was pared by 5 bases and J by 2 bases, with 7 bases of the junction left unmatched. The TCR sequence derives from a young man in good health. The sample was blood. V and J are TRBV13 and TRBJ2-3; TRBD1 aligns across 7 bases. CDR3 region: CASSPRDSYTDTQYF. CDR3 coding DNA: TGTGCCAGCAGCCCCCGGGACAGCTACACAGATACGCAGTATTTT.